This TCR beta chain stems from a study of early T cells in non-severe SARS-CoV-2 infection. Whole-study context: Whole-blood bulk RNA, unsorted, was sequenced, and chains were unpaired.

Unique molecular identifiers tagged individual cDNA molecules. Each CDR3 protein gets one entry after TCRdb re-called the 5' RACE reads with MiXCR. Among over 35,000 distinct CDR3 sequences, roughly 6% were seen once, and the ten largest hold roughly 7.7%. This CDR3 region has 16 residues. The V gene's germline CDR1 is LNHDA and CDR2 SQIVND (reference sequence). Trimming removed 4 bases from V and 1 base from J, with 13 bases in between. Study findings and constraints: The VDJdb matching leaned toward anti-spike CD8 responses and overlooked private and CD4 specificities.

This clonotype was detected a few times. Its antigen is as yet unknown. The source was whole blood, collected at baseline. The chain couples TRBV19 to TRBJ2-2; the D is unclear. This clonotype was sampled from an adult who was a healthcare worker with PCR-confirmed SARS-CoV-2 infection or an uninfected control (not recorded which). DNA for the CDR3: TGTGCCAGTAGTAACTTGTCCCTTTTGAACACCGGGGAGCTGTTTTTT. Its protein product is CASSNLSLLNTGELFF. Drawing the rest from reference TRBV19 and TRBJ2-2, the complete variable domain is DGGITQSPKYLFRKEGQNVTLSCEQNLNHDAMYWYRQDPGQGLRLIYYSQIVNDFQKGDIAEGYSVSREKKESFPLTVTSAQKNPTAFYLCASSNLSLLNTGELFFGEGSRLTVL.